This note documents a single TCR beta chain sequence. Antigen specificity is unknown. This specimen comes from a study of sequential checkpoint blockade in melanoma. Study context: Each arm's sequence ended with maintenance nivolumab. Matched biopsies came pretreatment and at week 13 for some 22 patients.

V was shortened by 5 bases and J by 3 bases, with 17 bases between the two germline ends. This CDR3 comprises 15 residues. CDR1 is MNHGY and CDR2 is SAAAGT in the germline V gene. Produced via immunoSEQ multiplex PCR; TCRdb's table is partial and in-frame only. The data hold about 4,900 clones, with around 30% observed a single time. Study conclusions and caveats: T-cell fraction and clonality followed PD-L1 and CD8+ counts, not mutational load. Response in arm A was associated with pretreatment TIL clonality.

Sample treatment: randomized to nivolumab then ipilimumab (arm A) or the reverse (arm B). The receptor was derived from a human donor with melanoma. The sequencing here drew on tumor tissue (inferred from file names), taken from a patient given nivolumab and ipilimumab in sequence. The J gene is TRBJ2-7, the V gene TRBV6-8; perhaps TRBD1 as D (5 bases). In DNA form, the CDR3 reads TGTGCCAGCAGTCAGGGCTTTGGGATGAACTACGAGCAGTACTTC. Encoded protein: CASSQGFGMNYEQYF.